The clone carrying this TCR beta chain was seen once. Antigen specificity is unknown. A read error may account for a junction end that differs from germline. This sample was taken from a study of T-cell memory formation after mild COVID-19. Study background: TCR clusters were largely donor specific.

Study results and limitations: The study found balanced CD4/CD8 in clones contracting day 15 to 85 and a CD4+ lean in later expanders. Some SARS-CoV-2-responding clones were already detected in memory before infection.

The germline V gene has CDR1 SSHAT and CDR2 FNYEAQ (reference sequence). The CDR3 totals 14 residues. MiXCR, run by TCRdb on the 5' RACE reads, gives a single entry per CDR3 protein. This table holds 120,000 to 150,000 distinct CDR3 sequences, approximately 21% found once. Material for sequencing was PBMCs or a T cell subset sorted from them (not recorded which). The sequence was collected from an adult woman who had mild COVID-19 (a few samples of this study predate the infection). Cell type and time point are not known. The chain carries TRBV7-7 and TRBJ2-5; a weak D match, TRBD2 (5 bases). CDR3 in amino acids: CASSLAGLQETQYF. CDR3 coding DNA: TGTGCTAGCAGCTTGGCTGGACTCCAAGAGACCCAGTACTTC.